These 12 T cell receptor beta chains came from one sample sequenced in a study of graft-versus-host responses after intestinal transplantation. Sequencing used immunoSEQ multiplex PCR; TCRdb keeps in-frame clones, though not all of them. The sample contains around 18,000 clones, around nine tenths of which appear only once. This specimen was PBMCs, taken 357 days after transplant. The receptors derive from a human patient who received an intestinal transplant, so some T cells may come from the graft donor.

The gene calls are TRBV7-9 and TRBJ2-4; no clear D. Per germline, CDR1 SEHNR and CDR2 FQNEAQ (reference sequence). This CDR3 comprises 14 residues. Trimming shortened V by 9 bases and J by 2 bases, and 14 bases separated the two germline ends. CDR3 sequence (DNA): TGTGCCAGTAGGGTGGTGCCGACCAAAAACATTCAGTACTTC. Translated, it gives CASRVVPTKNIQYF.

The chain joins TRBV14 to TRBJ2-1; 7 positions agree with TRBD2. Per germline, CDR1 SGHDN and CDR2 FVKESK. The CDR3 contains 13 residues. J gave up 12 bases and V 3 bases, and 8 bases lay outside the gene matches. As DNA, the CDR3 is TGTGCCAGCAGCCAGAGTGGGACTAACGGGCAGTTCTTC. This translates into CASSQSGTNGQFF.

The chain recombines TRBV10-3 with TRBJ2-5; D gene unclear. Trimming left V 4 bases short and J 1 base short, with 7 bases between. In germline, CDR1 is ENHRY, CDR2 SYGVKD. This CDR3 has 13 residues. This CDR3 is CAISVGSQETQYF. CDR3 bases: TGTGCCATCAGTGTGGGCAGCCAAGAGACCCAGTACTTC.

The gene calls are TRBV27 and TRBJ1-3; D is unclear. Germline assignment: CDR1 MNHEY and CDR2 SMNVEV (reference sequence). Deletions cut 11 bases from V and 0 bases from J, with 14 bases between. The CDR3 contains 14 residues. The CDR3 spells CASPRSYSGNTIYF. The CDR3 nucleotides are TGTGCCTCCCCACGGAGCTACTCTGGAAACACCATATATTTT.

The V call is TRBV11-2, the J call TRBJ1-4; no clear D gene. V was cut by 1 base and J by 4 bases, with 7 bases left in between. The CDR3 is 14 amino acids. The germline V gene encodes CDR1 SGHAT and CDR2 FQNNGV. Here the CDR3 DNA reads TGTGCCAGCAGCTTAGGGGTGAATAATGAAAAACTGTTTTTT. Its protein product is CASSLGVNNEKLFF.

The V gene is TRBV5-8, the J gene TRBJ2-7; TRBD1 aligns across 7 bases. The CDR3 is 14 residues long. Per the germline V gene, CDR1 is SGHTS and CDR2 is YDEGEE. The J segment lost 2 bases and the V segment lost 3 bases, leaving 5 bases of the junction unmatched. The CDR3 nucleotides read TGTGCCAGCAGCTCGACAGGGTACGCCTACGAGCAGTACTTC. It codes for CASSSTGYAYEQYF. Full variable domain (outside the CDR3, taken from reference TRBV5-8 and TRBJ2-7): EAGVTQSPTHLIKTRGQQATLRCSPISGHTSVYWYQQALGLGLQFLLWYDEGEERNRGNFPPRFSGRQFPNYSSELNVNALELEDSALYLCASSSTGYAYEQYFGPGTRLTVT.

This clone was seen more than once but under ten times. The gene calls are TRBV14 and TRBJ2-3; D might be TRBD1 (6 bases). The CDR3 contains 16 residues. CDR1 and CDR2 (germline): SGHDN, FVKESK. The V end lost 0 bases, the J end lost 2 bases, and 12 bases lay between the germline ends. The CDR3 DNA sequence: TGTGCCAGCAGCCAAGATGGTCAGGGGACCACAGATACGCAGTATTTT. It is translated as CASSQDGQGTTDTQYF.

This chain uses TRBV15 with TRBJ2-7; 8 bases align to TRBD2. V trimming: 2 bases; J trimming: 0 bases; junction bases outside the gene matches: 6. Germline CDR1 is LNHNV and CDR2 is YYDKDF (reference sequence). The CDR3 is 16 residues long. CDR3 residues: CATSRPTSGPSYEQYF. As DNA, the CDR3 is TGTGCCACCAGCAGACCCACTAGCGGCCCCTCCTACGAGCAGTACTTC.

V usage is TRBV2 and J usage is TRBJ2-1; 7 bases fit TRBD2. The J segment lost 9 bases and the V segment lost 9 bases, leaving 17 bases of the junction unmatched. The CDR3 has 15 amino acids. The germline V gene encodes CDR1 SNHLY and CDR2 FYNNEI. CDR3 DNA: TGTGCCAGTATCACGGACTTACTAGGGAGGGGTGAGCAGTTCTTC. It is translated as CASITDLLGRGEQFF.

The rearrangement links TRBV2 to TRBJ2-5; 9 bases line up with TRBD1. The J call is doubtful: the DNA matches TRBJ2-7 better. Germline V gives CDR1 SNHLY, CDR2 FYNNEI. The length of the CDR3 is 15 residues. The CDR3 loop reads CASNQGTGSSYEQYF. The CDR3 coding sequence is TGTGCCAGCAATCAAGGGACAGGGAGCTCCTACGAGCAGTACTTC.

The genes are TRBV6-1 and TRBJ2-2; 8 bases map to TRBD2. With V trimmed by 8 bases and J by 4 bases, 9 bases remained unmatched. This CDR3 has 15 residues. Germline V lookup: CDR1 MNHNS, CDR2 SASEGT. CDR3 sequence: CASETLAGFTGELFF. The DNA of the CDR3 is TGTGCCAGCGAAACTCTAGCGGGTTTCACCGGGGAGCTGTTTTTT.

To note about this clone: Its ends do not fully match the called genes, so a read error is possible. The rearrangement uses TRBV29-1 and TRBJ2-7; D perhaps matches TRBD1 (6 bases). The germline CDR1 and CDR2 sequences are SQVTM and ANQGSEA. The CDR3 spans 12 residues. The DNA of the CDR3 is TGCAGCATTGATGGGGGCCCCTACGAGCAGTACTTC. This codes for CSIDGGPYEQYF.